What follows is one T cell receptor (beta chain) and its context. Original processing notes: Amplification of reference gene primers was used by the study to estimate nucleated cell counts. TCRdb's copy holds only in-frame clones and misses some; the assay was immunoSEQ multiplex PCR. V, J and clone size are those of that table, while D and trimming were read from the DNA. The sample has about 150,000 clones, 80% seen once. The data originate from a study of blood T cell repertoires in COVID-19. At the level of the study: Donors in the United States, Italy and Spain gave samples during acute or convalescent COVID-19. T cells, B-cell-depleted T cells, or PBMCs supplied cDNA or gDNA.

The J segment lost 6 bases and the V segment lost 0 bases, leaving 4 bases of the junction unmatched. Germline CDR1 reads SGDLS; CDR2 reads YYNGEE. The CDR3 extends over 14 amino acids. The V call is TRBV9, the J call TRBJ2-7; TRBD1 aligns across 9 bases. Material: peripheral blood. The receptor's source is a man in his 60s with acute or convalescent COVID-19. The CDR3 here is CASSVEGTGTEQYF. As DNA, the CDR3 is TGTGCCAGCAGCGTAGAGGGGACAGGGACCGAGCAGTACTTC.